The T cell receptor (beta chain) described here comes from a study of T cell responses to AZD1222 COVID-19 vaccine. About this clone itself: Its antigen is as yet unknown.

Findings of the study overall: Repertoire sampling was restricted to post-peak T cell response timepoints. Per reports, nearly half of all spike-specific TCRs target regions that are unmutated in variants.

This table comes from immunoSEQ multiplex PCR, and its TCRdb copy is limited to in-frame clones, with some not included. The profile shows more than 100,000 clones, around 85% of them singletons. The sequence derives from an adult in good health. The material was peripheral blood, obtained on day 0 of AZD1222 vaccination.

CDR3 sequence: CASRTDRVLSGANVLTF. The CDR3 nucleotides are TGTGCCAGCAGAACCGACAGGGTCCTCTCTGGGGCCAACGTCCTGACTTTC. The chain links TRBV27 to TRBJ2-6, with 7 bases identical to TRBD1. Germline lookup yields CDR1 MNHEY and CDR2 SMNVEV (reference sequence). Germline trimming cut 6 bases from V and 0 bases from J; bases unmatched to any gene: 8. This CDR3 has 17 residues.